A selection of T cell receptor beta chains follows, all from one sample in a study of OX40 agonist ivuxolimab in advanced cancers. Sequencing used immunoSEQ multiplex PCR; TCRdb keeps in-frame clones, though not all of them. The table includes roughly 73,000 clones, about 90% detected once. Sequencing used CD4+ or CD8+ T cells sorted from blood, obtained in a trial of the OX40 agonist ivuxolimab. The source of these receptors is an adult with an advanced solid tumor such as melanoma, head and neck, liver or kidney cancer. Both conserved end residues are part of each CDR3. The D gene is left open where the match is weak. Size tells how often a clone was seen (once, few, many) or the class of an expanded clone, and some rows leave it out.

abundance: .; d_gene: .; j_gene: TRBJ2-7; v_gene: TRBV19; CDR3nt: TGTGCCAGTAGTATAACCACCTCCTACGAGCAGTACTTC; CDR3aa: CASSITTSYEQYF
abundance: .; d_gene: .; j_gene: TRBJ2-7; v_gene: TRBV7-9; CDR3nt: TGTGCCAGCAGCTTATCCCCGGGGTTTTACGAGCAGTACTTC; CDR3aa: CASSLSPGFYEQYF
abundance: once; d_gene: TRBD1; j_gene: TRBJ1-2; v_gene: TRBV7-9; CDR3nt: TGTGCCAGCGGCCCTGGGACAGCCAGTTCTAATGGCTACACCTTC; CDR3aa: CASGPGTASSNGYTF
abundance: .; d_gene: .; j_gene: TRBJ2-1; v_gene: TRBV15; CDR3nt: TGTGCCACCAGCAGAGATAGGTCCAAGGGTGAGCAGTTCTTC; CDR3aa: CATSRDRSKGEQFF
abundance: few; d_gene: .; j_gene: TRBJ1-3; v_gene: TRBV14; CDR3nt: TGTGCCAGCAGCCGACGTCAATCATGGGGCTCTGGAAACACCATATATTTT; CDR3aa: CASSRRQSWGSGNTIYF
abundance: .; d_gene: .; j_gene: TRBJ2-3; v_gene: TRBV5-5; CDR3nt: TGTGCCAGCAGCTTGGAAAGACAGGCAGATACGCAGTATTTT; CDR3aa: CASSLERQADTQYF
abundance: .; d_gene: TRBD2; j_gene: TRBJ2-1; v_gene: TRBV6-5; CDR3nt: TGTGCCAGCAGTTTGGCCCCGCGGGGGTCCTACAATGAGCAGTTCTTC; CDR3aa: CASSLAPRGSYNEQFF
abundance: .; d_gene: .; j_gene: TRBJ1-1; v_gene: TRBV14; CDR3nt: TGTGCCAGCAGCTTTGGAGGGGAGGTGAACACTGAAGCTTTCTTT; CDR3aa: CASSFGGEVNTEAFF
abundance: .; d_gene: .; j_gene: TRBJ1-3; v_gene: TRBV5-1; CDR3nt: TGCGCCAGCAGCCCGGAGCCGGGGGGCGGAAACACCATATATTTT; CDR3aa: CASSPEPGGGNTIYF
abundance: .; d_gene: .; j_gene: TRBJ1-3; v_gene: TRBV19; CDR3nt: TGTGCCAGTAGTATCCGGGATTTGTCTTGGAACACCATATATTTT; CDR3aa: CASSIRDLSWNTIYF
abundance: .; d_gene: .; j_gene: TRBJ1-1; v_gene: TRBV4-1; CDR3nt: TGCGCCAGCAGCCAGAGAACCTCCCAACAGGGATACTATGAAGCTTTCTTT; CDR3aa: CASSQRTSQQGYYEAFF
abundance: .; d_gene: .; j_gene: TRBJ1-2; v_gene: TRBV4-2; CDR3nt: TGTGCCAGCAGCCAAGATATAGGGGTCGGTGACTATGGCTACACCTTC; CDR3aa: CASSQDIGVGDYGYTF
abundance: .; d_gene: .; j_gene: TRBJ2-6; v_gene: TRBV2; CDR3nt: TGTGCCAGCAGTAGGGGGGCGTCTTCCGGGGCCAACGTCCTGACTTTC; CDR3aa: CASSRGASSGANVLTF
abundance: .; d_gene: .; j_gene: TRBJ2-1; v_gene: TRBV7-8; CDR3nt: TGTGCCAGCATTATTAGGGCTTTCAACTACAATGAGCAGTTCTTC; CDR3aa: CASIIRAFNYNEQFF
abundance: .; d_gene: TRBD2; j_gene: TRBJ2-1; v_gene: TRBV6-5; CDR3nt: TGTGCCAGCGGGGCGGGAGGGTTCTCCTACAATGAGCAGTTCTTC; CDR3aa: CASGAGGFSYNEQFF
abundance: .; d_gene: .; j_gene: TRBJ2-7; v_gene: TRBV2; CDR3nt: TGTGCCAGCAGTGATCAGGGGTTGGGGTACGAGCAGTACTTC; CDR3aa: CASSDQGLGYEQYF
abundance: .; d_gene: .; j_gene: TRBJ1-1; v_gene: TRBV28; CDR3nt: TGTGCCAGCATTACCGGGGGTACTGAAGCTTTCTTT; CDR3aa: CASITGGTEAFF
abundance: .; d_gene: .; j_gene: TRBJ1-4; v_gene: TRBV19; CDR3nt: TGTGCCAGTTCCCGGCTGAATGAAAAACTGTTTTTT; CDR3aa: CASSRLNEKLFF
abundance: .; d_gene: TRBD2; j_gene: TRBJ2-1; v_gene: TRBV14; CDR3nt: TGTGCCAGCAGTACCCCTGGGAGGGCGGATGAGCAGTTCTTC; CDR3aa: CASSTPGRADEQFF
abundance: .; d_gene: .; j_gene: TRBJ1-1; v_gene: TRBV11-2; CDR3nt: TGTGCCAGCAGTCCAGGGTTTGGCGCTTTCTTT; CDR3aa: CASSPGFGAFF
abundance: .; d_gene: .; j_gene: TRBJ2-5; v_gene: TRBV7-2; CDR3nt: TGTGCCAGCAGCAGAGGACCCCAAGAGACCCAGTACTTC; CDR3aa: CASSRGPQETQYF